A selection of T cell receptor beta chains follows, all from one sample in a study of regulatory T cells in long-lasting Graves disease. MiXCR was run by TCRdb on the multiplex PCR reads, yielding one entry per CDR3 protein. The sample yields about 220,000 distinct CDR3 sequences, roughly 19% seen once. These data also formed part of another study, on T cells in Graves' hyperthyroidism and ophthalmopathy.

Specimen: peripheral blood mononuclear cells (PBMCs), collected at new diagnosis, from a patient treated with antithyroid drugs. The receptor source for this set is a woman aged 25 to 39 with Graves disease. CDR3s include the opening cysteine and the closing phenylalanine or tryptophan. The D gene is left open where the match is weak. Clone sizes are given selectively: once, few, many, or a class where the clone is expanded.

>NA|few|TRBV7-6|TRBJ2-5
CASRGGQFQETQYF
TGTGCCAGCAGGGGGGGACAGTTTCAAGAGACCCAGTACTTC
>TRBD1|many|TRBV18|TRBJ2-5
CASSLGQGETQYF
TGTGCCAGCAGCCTAGGACAGGGGGAGACCCAGTACTTC
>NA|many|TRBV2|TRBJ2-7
CASTFDREQYF
TGTGCCAGCACATTCGACAGAGAGCAGTACTTC
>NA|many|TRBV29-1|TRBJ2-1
CSPRGINEQFF
TGCAGCCCGCGGGGAATCAATGAGCAGTTCTTC
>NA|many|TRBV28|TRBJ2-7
CASSPLFEQYF
TGTGCCAGCAGCCCTCTTTTCGAGCAGTACTTC
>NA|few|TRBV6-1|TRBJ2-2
CASIEPRGGGGTGELLF
TGTGCCAGCATTGAGCCGAGGGGAGGCGGGGGCACCGGGGAGCTGCTTTTT
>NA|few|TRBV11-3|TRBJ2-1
CASSYGSSSYNEQFF
TGTGCCAGCAGCTACGGATCGAGCTCCTACAATGAGCAGTTCTTC
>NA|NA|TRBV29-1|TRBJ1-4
CSVQRGPNEKLFF
TGCAGCGTCCAGCGGGGCCCAAATGAAAAACTGTTTTTT
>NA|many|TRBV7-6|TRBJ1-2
CASSLTGTSNYGYTF
TGTGCCAGCAGCCTCACCGGGACTTCTAACTATGGCTACACCTTC
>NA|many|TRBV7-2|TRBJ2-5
CASSLVPAGNQETQYF
TGTGCCAGCAGCTTAGTACCTGCGGGAAACCAAGAGACCCAGTACTTC
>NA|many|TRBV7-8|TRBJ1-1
CASSLARAGVTEAFF
TGTGCCAGCAGCTTAGCGAGAGCGGGGGTCACTGAAGCTTTCTTT
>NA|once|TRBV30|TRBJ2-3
CAWKGGGAGTDTQYF
TGTGCCTGGAAGGGTGGGGGGGCAGGAACAGATACGCAGTATTTT
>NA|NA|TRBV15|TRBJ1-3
CATSSGPSSGNTIYF
TGTGCCACCAGCTCAGGGCCCAGCTCTGGAAACACCATATATTTT
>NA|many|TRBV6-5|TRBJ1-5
CASSYRGDSNQPQHF
TGTGCCAGCAGTTACAGGGGGGATAGCAATCAGCCCCAGCATTTT
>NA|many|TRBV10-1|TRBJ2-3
CASTIPGTHPRRTDTQYF
TGCGCCAGCACTATACCCGGGACCCACCCACGGCGCACAGATACGCAGTATTTT
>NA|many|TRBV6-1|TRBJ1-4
CASRSPGGVEEKLFF
TGTGCCAGCAGGTCTCCGGGGGGAGTGGAGGAAAAACTGTTTTTT
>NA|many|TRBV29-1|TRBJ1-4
CSVAGAGEKLFF
TGCAGCGTTGCGGGGGCTGGTGAAAAACTGTTTTTT
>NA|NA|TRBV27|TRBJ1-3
CASSAGGGYSGNTIYF
TGTGCCAGCAGTGCTGGCGGGGGATACTCTGGAAACACCATATATTTT
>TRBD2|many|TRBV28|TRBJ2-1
CATNDLSRGGHHNEQFF
TGTGCCACCAACGACTTATCCCGGGGGGGCCACCACAATGAGCAGTTCTTC
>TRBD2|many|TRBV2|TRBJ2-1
CASRRREGGNEQFF
TGTGCCAGCAGGAGGAGGGAGGGTGGCAATGAGCAGTTCTTC
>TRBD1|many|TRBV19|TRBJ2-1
CASSSPGQGNGYNEQFF
TGTGCCAGTAGTTCTCCCGGACAGGGGAATGGCTACAATGAGCAGTTCTTC
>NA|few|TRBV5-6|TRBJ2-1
CASSFRHLMDEQFF
TGTGCCAGCAGCTTCCGCCACCTTATGGATGAGCAGTTCTTC
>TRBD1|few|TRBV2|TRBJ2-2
CASSGGQGAGGELFF
TGTGCCAGCTCTGGGGGACAGGGGGCAGGTGGGGAGCTGTTTTTT
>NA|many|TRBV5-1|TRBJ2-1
CASSWGAQRLGSYNEQFF
TGCGCCAGCAGCTGGGGGGCTCAGCGCCTAGGCTCCTACAATGAGCAGTTCTTC
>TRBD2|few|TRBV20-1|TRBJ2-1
CSASLLAGTYNEQFF
TGCAGTGCTTCTCTACTAGCGGGGACCTACAATGAGCAGTTCTTC
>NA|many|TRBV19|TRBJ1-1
CASSWGGSSEAFF
TGTGCCAGTAGTTGGGGGGGCAGCTCTGAAGCTTTCTTT
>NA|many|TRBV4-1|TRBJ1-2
CASSHGGTNYGYTF
TGCGCCAGCAGCCACGGGGGGACTAACTATGGCTACACCTTC
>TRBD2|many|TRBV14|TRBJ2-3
CASSPSGARTDTQYF
TGTGCCAGCAGCCCTAGCGGGGCTCGCACAGATACGCAGTATTTT
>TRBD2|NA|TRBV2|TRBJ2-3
CASSAGLAGLTDTQYF
TGTGCCAGCAGCGCGGGACTAGCGGGGCTTACAGATACGCAGTATTTT
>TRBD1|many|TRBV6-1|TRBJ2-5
CASSGNRGETQYF
TGTGCCAGCAGCGGAAACAGGGGAGAGACCCAGTACTTC
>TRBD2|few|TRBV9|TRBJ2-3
CASSPNVGGTDTQYF
TGTGCCAGCAGCCCGAACGTGGGGGGGACAGATACGCAGTATTTT
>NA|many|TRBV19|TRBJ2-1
CASSMVAGWQFF
TGTGCCAGTAGTATGGTTGCAGGGTGGCAGTTCTTC
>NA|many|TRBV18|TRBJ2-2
CASSPAGSYTGELFF
TGTGCCAGCTCACCGGCAGGGTCGTACACCGGGGAGCTGTTTTTT
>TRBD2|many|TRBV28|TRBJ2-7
CASSSGTIYEQYF
TGTGCCAGCAGCTCCGGGACTATCTACGAGCAGTACTTC
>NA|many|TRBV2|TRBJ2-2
CASSGWGVQTGELFF
TGTGCCAGCAGTGGTTGGGGGGTTCAGACCGGGGAGCTGTTTTTT
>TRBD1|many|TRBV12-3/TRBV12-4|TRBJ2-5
CASSPQTGGATQYF
TGTGCCAGCAGTCCCCAGACAGGGGGCGCGACCCAGTACTTC
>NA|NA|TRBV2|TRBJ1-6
CASSEYGRELPNSPLHF
TGTGCCAGCAGTGAATATGGCAGGGAGCTACCAAATTCACCCCTCCACTTT
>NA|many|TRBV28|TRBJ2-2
CASCGANTGELFF
TGTGCCAGCTGTGGGGCGAACACCGGGGAGCTGTTTTTT
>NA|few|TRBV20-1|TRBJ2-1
CSASPPSFNEQFF
TGCAGTGCTAGCCCCCCTAGCTTCAATGAGCAGTTCTTC
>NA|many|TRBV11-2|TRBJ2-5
CASSLGVHQETQYF
TGTGCCAGCAGCTTAGGTGTGCACCAAGAGACCCAGTACTTC
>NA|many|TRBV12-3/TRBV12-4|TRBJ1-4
CASSLGQTNEKLFF
TGTGCCAGCAGTTTGGGGCAGACTAATGAAAAACTGTTTTTT
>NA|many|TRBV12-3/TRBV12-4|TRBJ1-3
CASSLELSGNTIYF
TGTGCCAGCAGTTTGGAACTGTCTGGAAACACCATATATTTT
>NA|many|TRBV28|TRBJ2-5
CASSFSSQETQYF
TGTGCCAGCAGTTTTTCCAGCCAAGAGACCCAGTACTTC